Below, 23 T cell receptor beta chains from the same sample are listed, as sequenced in a study of T cells in Graves' hyperthyroidism and ophthalmopathy. Researchers took RNA transcripts and amplified the TCR beta CDR3 regions from them. First-round RT-PCR with HTBI primers amplified the TCR CDR3 region. Each CDR3 protein gets one entry after TCRdb re-called the multiplex PCR reads with MiXCR. This sample carries about 740,000 distinct CDR3 sequences, approximately 14% of them seen once, and the ten largest clones take roughly 10%. Sequencing was performed on blood. The receptor set was obtained from a woman in her late teens or twenties with Graves' hyperthyroidism.

This clonotype has a count of ten or more. The chain is built from TRBV2 and TRBJ2-1, with 10 nucleotides matching TRBD1. Trimming at V came to 5 bases and at J to 7 bases, leaving 8 bases not matched to a gene. CDR1 and CDR2 from the germline V gene are SNHLY and FYNNEI. The CDR3 is made up of 15 amino acids. The CDR3 protein is CASSLRDRGMNEQFF. CDR3 nucleotides: TGTGCCAGCAGTCTCCGGGACAGGGGAATGAATGAGCAGTTCTTC.

This clonotype has a count of ten or more. The V call is TRBV12-3 or TRBV12-4, the J call TRBJ2-5, with 9 bases matching TRBD1. V shed 6 bases, J shed 4 bases, and the junction held 0 bases outside the gene matches. The CDR3 is 12 residues long. CDR3 bases: TGTGCCAGCAGGGGACAGGGAGAGACCCAGTACTTC. Translation: CASRGQGETQYF.

V usage is TRBV29-1 and J usage is TRBJ1-5; TRBD1 aligns across 9 bases. This CDR3 spans 12 amino acids. Germline lookup yields CDR1 SQVTM and CDR2 ANQGSEA. V was clipped by 4 bases and J by 5 bases; unmatched bases: 0. The CDR3 here is CSVGTGDQPQHF. For the CDR3, the DNA is TGCAGCGTTGGGACAGGGGATCAGCCCCAGCATTTT.

The chain employs TRBV6-2 or TRBV6-3 and TRBJ1-5, with D uncertain. Trimming stripped 4 bases from V and 3 bases from J, with 13 bases between. The CDR3 length is 15 residues. CDR1 and CDR2 from the germline V gene are MNHEY and SVGEGT. The CDR3 coding sequence is TGTGCCAGCAGTTCCTACGGCGGGATCAATCAGCCCCAGCATTTT. The encoded protein is CASSSYGGINQPQHF.

The chain links TRBV19 to TRBJ1-1; no definite D call. Germline CDR1 and CDR2: LNHDA and SQIVND (reference sequence). Between the trimmed V and J ends, which lost 3 bases and 5 bases, there was a span of 16 bases. CDR3 length equals 15 residues. CDR3 amino acids: CASSIRWQTRTEAFF. CDR3 bases: TGTGCCAGTAGTATTAGGTGGCAGACGAGGACTGAAGCTTTCTTT. Drawing the rest from reference TRBV19 and TRBJ1-1, the complete variable domain is DGGITQSPKYLFRKEGQNVTLSCEQNLNHDAMYWYRQDPGQGLRLIYYSQIVNDFQKGDIAEGYSVSREKKESFPLTVTSAQKNPTAFYLCASSIRWQTRTEAFFGQGTRLTVV.

The chain recombines TRBV20-1 with TRBJ2-1; 7 nucleotides align to TRBD2. V was pared by 4 bases and J by 12 bases, with 12 bases of the junction left unmatched. Looked up from germline, CDR1 is DFQATT and CDR2 is SNEGSKA (reference sequence). The length of the CDR3 is 13 residues. This CDR3 reads CSATRGRGALQFF. CDR3 coding DNA: TGCAGTGCTACCCGCGGGAGAGGTGCCTTGCAGTTCTTC.

This clonotype was recorded many times. This chain uses TRBV2 with TRBJ2-1; 8 bases are shared with TRBD2. V lost 10 bases to trimming and J lost 1 base; unmatched junction nucleotides: 6. CDR1 and CDR2 from the germline V gene are SNHLY and FYNNEI. The CDR3 spans 14 residues. The DNA of the CDR3 is TGTGCCATCCGAGCGGGAGCATCCTACAATGAGCAGTTCTTC. It translates to CAIRAGASYNEQFF.

This clonotype appeared many times. This chain uses TRBV20-1 with TRBJ1-2; D unclear. V was clipped by 0 bases and J by 4 bases, with 9 bases between them. The length of the CDR3 is 13 residues. Germline CDR1 DFQATT, CDR2 SNEGSKA (reference sequence). The CDR3 loop reads CSAREGFGYGYTF. As DNA, the CDR3 is TGCAGTGCTAGAGAAGGCTTTGGCTATGGCTACACCTTC.

This chain connects TRBV7-9 to TRBJ2-1, with 10 bases aligning to TRBD1. The CDR3 extends over 17 amino acids. V dropped 5 bases and J dropped 12; count of bases not matched to a gene: 19. Per germline, CDR1 SEHNR and CDR2 FQNEAQ (reference sequence). CDR3 bases: TGTGCCAGCAGCCTAAGGTTGGCCCCCGGGACAGGGGTGGGGCAGTTCTTC. Its translation: CASSLRLAPGTGVGQFF.

The sample holds a few counts of this clonotype. J is TRBJ1-2 and V is TRBV10-1; 7 bases align to TRBD1. The V gene end was trimmed by 2 bases and the J gene end by 8 bases; junction bases not matched to a gene: 5. This CDR3 contains 13 residues. The germline V gene encodes CDR1 WNHNN and CDR2 SYGVQD (reference sequence). CDR3 region: CASSELQGSGYTF. CDR3 DNA: TGCGCCAGCAGTGAGCTACAGGGGTCGGGCTACACCTTC.

V is TRBV4-1 and J is TRBJ2-7; D assignment may be TRBD1 or TRBD2 (6 bases each). Trimming cost V 4 bases and J 6 bases, with 19 bases left between them. CDR1 and CDR2 from the germline V gene are MGHRA and YSYEKL. This CDR3 has 15 residues. The CDR3 DNA reads as TGCGCCAGCAGCCCCCTCGGGGGACATTTAGCCGAGCAGTACTTC. It encodes CASSPLGGHLAEQYF.

V gene TRBV19 combines with J gene TRBJ2-1; weak D call: TRBD1 (6 bases). V lost 5 bases, J lost 5 bases, and 10 bases lay in between. The CDR3 is 13 residues long. Germline CDR1 reads LNHDA; CDR2 reads SQIVND (reference sequence). The CDR3 nucleotides read TGTGCCAGTAGTGATGACAGGAACAATGAGCAGTTCTTC. Translated, it gives CASSDDRNNEQFF.

This clonotype was observed a few times. This chain connects TRBV25-1 to TRBJ2-7; the D is unclear. Between the trimmed V and J ends, which lost 1 base and 4 bases, there was a span of 14 bases. The CDR3 covers 15 residues. From germline, CDR1 is MGHDK and CDR2 SYGVNS. CDR3 amino acids: CASSEFGWLKYEQYF. In DNA, the CDR3 is TGTGCCAGCAGTGAATTTGGTTGGCTGAAGTACGAGCAGTACTTC.

J is TRBJ2-7 and V is TRBV19; 7 bases are shared with TRBD1. Germline lookup yields CDR1 LNHDA and CDR2 SQIVND (reference sequence). V gave up 4 bases and J gave up 4 bases; unmatched junction bases: 10. The CDR3 runs 15 residues. In nucleotides, the CDR3 is TGTGCCAGTAGTAAGCTCAGGGACAGACCTTACGAGCAGTACTTC. Its translation: CASSKLRDRPYEQYF.

V and J are TRBV3-1 and TRBJ1-5, with D unclear. The CDR3 runs 15 residues. V was clipped by 4 bases and J by 1 base, with 11 bases between them. The germline V gene encodes CDR1 LGHDT and CDR2 YNNKEL (reference sequence). CDR3 amino acids: CASSLDRWSNQPQHF. For the CDR3, the DNA is TGTGCCAGCAGCCTAGACCGTTGGAGCAATCAGCCCCAGCATTTT.

This clonotype was found many times. The chain joins TRBV11-2 to TRBJ2-1; no definite D call. From germline, CDR1 is SGHAT and CDR2 FQNNGV. V shed 1 base and J shed 0 bases, with 13 bases lying between them. The CDR3 totals 17 residues. The CDR3 sequence is CASSLGDRFSSYNEQFF. The CDR3 nucleotides are TGTGCCAGCAGCTTAGGCGACCGTTTCAGCTCCTACAATGAGCAGTTCTTC.

This clonotype was seen at least ten times. The chain is built from TRBV2 and TRBJ1-3; 8 nucleotides agree with TRBD1. Unmatched junction bases numbered 7, after V lost 3 bases and J lost 0 bases. CDR1 and CDR2 from the germline V gene are SNHLY and FYNNEI. CDR3 length: 17 residues. CDR3 coding DNA: TGTGCCAGCAGTGACGGGACAGGCCGCAGCTCTGGAAACACCATATATTTT. Translated: CASSDGTGRSSGNTIYF.

This clonotype was found many times. The chain carries TRBV6-1 and TRBJ1-5; a weak D match, TRBD1 (6 bases). This CDR3 is built from 15 residues. V was clipped by 1 base and J by 7 bases, with 14 bases between them. CDR1 MNHNS and CDR2 SASEGT come from the germline V gene. CDR3 loop: CASSEGTARTQPQHF. The CDR3 bases are TGTGCCAGCAGTGAAGGGACAGCCCGGACCCAGCCCCAGCATTTT.

This clonotype was observed a few times. This chain joins TRBV19 and TRBJ2-7; D perhaps matches TRBD1 (6 bases). CDR1 is LNHDA, CDR2 SQIVND, per germline (reference sequence). V shed 7 bases and J shed 5 bases, with 15 bases lying between them. The CDR3 totals 13 residues. The chain's CDR3 is CASKFTGFDEQYF. CDR3 DNA sequence: TGTGCCAGTAAGTTTACAGGGTTCGACGAGCAGTACTTC. The entire variable domain, with the rest obtained from reference TRBV19 and TRBJ2-7, is as follows: DGGITQSPKYLFRKEGQNVTLSCEQNLNHDAMYWYRQDPGQGLRLIYYSQIVNDFQKGDIAEGYSVSREKKESFPLTVTSAQKNPTAFYLCASKFTGFDEQYFGPGTRLTVT.

This clonotype came up many times. The rearrangement joins TRBV6-5 to TRBJ1-5; no definite D call. The V end lost 0 bases, the J end lost 2 bases, and 20 bases lay between the germline ends. CDR1 is MNHEY, CDR2 SVGAGI, per germline. CDR3 length: 19 residues. The CDR3 here is CASSYSEGSVGYGNQPQHF. The CDR3 nucleotides are TGTGCCAGCAGTTACTCGGAGGGCAGCGTCGGGTATGGCAATCAGCCCCAGCATTTT.

This sequence joins TRBV6-2 or TRBV6-3 and TRBJ2-5, with 10 positions matching TRBD2. V lost 5 bases to trimming and J lost 14 bases; unmatched junction nucleotides: 5. CDR1 and CDR2 from the germline V gene are MNHEY and SVGEGT. The CDR3 is 11 residues long. The CDR3 DNA follows: TGTGCCAGCAGTGGACTAGCGGACGAATACTTC. It is translated as CASSGLADEYF.

In this sample, this clonotype turned up many times. CDR3 coding DNA: TGCAGTGCTAGTTCACTAGCGGAAGCCACCTTCTACAATGAGCAGTTCTTC. Amino acid sequence: CSASSLAEATFYNEQFF. The chain carries TRBV20-1 and TRBJ2-1, with 8 bases aligning to TRBD2. The ends lost 3 bases at V and 3 bases at J; junction bases unmatched: 13. CDR1 is DFQATT, CDR2 SNEGSKA, per germline (reference sequence). This CDR3 comprises 17 residues.

This clonotype was seen ten or more times. V and J are TRBV2 and TRBJ1-3; TRBD1 is a possible D gene (5 bases). Germline assignment: CDR1 SNHLY and CDR2 FYNNEI. This CDR3 has 16 amino acids. Trimming cost V 2 bases and J 4 bases, with 15 bases left between them. CDR3 in amino acids: CASSESVGRSGNTIYF. The CDR3 coding sequence is TGTGCCAGCAGTGAATCGGTGGGGCGCTCAGGAAACACCATATATTTT.